Given below is one T cell receptor (beta chain) in context. With V trimmed by 0 bases and J by 12 bases, 4 bases remained unmatched. CDR1 and CDR2 (germline): LNHNV, YYDKDF (reference sequence). This CDR3 has 13 residues. Authors' analysis steps: Amplifying reference gene primers gave estimates of nucleated cell counts. Produced via immunoSEQ multiplex PCR; TCRdb's table is partial and in-frame only. V, J and clone size derive from that table, while D and trimming were established from the DNA sequence. The sample has 52,000 or so clones, 88% seen once. The data originate from a study of blood T cell repertoires in COVID-19. Study background: Samples taken during acute and convalescent COVID-19 were collected in the United States, Italy and Spain. PBMCs, B-cell-depleted T cells, or T cells provided the cDNA or gDNA that made up the material.

V is TRBV15 and J is TRBJ2-1; TRBD2 matches at 8 bases. The sequencing input was peripheral blood. The receptor's source is a man aged 60 to 75 with active COVID-19. CDR3 region: CATSREVAGWQFF. Written as DNA, the CDR3 is TGTGCCACCAGCAGAGAGGTAGCGGGATGGCAGTTCTTC.